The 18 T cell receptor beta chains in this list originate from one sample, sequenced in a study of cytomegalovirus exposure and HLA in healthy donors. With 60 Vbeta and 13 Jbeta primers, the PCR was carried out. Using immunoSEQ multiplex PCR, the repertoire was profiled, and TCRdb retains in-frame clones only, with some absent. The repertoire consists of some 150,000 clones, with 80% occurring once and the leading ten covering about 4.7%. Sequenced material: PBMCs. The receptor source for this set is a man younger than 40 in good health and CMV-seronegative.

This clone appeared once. The CDR3, as DNA: TGTGCCAGTAGTACTCCGGTCTGGGACAGCGATAAAGCTTTCTTT. Its translation is CASSTPVWDSDKAFF. This chain uses TRBV19 with TRBJ1-1, with 7 bases matching TRBD1. J lost 9 bases, V lost 4 bases, and 14 bases had no gene match. Germline loops: CDR1 LNHDA, CDR2 SQIVND (reference sequence). The CDR3 consists of 15 residues.

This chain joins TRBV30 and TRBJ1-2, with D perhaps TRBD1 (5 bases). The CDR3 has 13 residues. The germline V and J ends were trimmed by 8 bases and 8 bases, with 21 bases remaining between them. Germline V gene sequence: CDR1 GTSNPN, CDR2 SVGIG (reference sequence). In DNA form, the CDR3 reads TGTGCCGGGGGGTGGTCTGGCCGGAGGGGCTACACCTTC. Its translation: CAGGWSGRRGYTF.

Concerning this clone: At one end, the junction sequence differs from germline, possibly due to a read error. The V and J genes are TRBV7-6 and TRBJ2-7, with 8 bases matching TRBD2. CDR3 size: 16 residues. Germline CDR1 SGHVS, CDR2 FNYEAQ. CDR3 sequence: CASSLGVAGSSYEQYF. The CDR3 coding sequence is TGTGCCAGCAGCCTCGGGGTAGCGGGGAGCTCCTACGAGCAATACTTC.

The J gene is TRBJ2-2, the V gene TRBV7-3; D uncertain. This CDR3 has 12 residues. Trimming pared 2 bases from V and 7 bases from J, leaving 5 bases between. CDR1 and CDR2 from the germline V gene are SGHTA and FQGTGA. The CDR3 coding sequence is TGTGCCAGCAGCTTATCGGGCGGGGAGCTGTTTTTT. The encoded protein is CASSLSGGELFF.

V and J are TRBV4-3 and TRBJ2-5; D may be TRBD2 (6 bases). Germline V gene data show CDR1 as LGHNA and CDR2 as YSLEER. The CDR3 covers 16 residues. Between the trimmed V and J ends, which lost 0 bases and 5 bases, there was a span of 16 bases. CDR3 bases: TGCGCCAGCAGCCAAGAGTTACACCCGGGGGTCGAGACCCAGTACTTC. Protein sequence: CASSQELHPGVETQYF.

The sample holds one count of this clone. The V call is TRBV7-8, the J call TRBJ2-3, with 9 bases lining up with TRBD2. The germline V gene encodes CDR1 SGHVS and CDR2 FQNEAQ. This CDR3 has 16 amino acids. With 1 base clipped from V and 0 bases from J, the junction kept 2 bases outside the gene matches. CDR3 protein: CASSLVAGGSTDTQYF. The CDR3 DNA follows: TGTGCCAGCAGCTTAGTTGCGGGGGGGAGCACAGATACGCAGTATTTT. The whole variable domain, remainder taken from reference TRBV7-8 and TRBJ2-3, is GAGVSQSPRYKVAKRGQDVALRCDPISGHVSLFWYQQALGQGPEFLTYFQNEAQLDKSGLPSDRFFAERPEGSVSTLKIQRTQQEDSAVYLCASSLVAGGSTDTQYFGPGTRLTVL.

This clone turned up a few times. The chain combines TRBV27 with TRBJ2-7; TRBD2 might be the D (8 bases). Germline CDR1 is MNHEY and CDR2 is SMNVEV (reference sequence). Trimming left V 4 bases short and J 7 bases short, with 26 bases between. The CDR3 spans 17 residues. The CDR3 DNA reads TGTGCCAGCAGTTCGCCCATAATCGGGGGGGGACAGAAGGAGCAGTACTTC. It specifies CASSSPIIGGGQKEQYF.

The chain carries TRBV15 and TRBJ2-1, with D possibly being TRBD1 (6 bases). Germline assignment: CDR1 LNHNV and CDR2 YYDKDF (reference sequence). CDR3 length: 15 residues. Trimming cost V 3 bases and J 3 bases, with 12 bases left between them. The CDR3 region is CATSRVGQGYNEQFF. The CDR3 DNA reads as TGTGCCACCAGCAGGGTGGGACAAGGCTACAATGAGCAGTTCTTC.

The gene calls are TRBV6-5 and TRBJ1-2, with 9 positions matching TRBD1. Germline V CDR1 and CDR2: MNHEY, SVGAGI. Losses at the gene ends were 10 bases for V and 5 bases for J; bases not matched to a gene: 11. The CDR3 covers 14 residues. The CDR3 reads CATKRQGESYGYTF. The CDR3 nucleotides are TGTGCCACCAAGAGACAGGGGGAATCGTATGGCTACACCTTC.

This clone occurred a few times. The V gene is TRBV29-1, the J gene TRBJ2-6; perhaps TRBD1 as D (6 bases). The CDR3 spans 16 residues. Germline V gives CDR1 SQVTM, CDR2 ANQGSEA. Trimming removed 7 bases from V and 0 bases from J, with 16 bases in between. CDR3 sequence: CSARGNWGSGANVLTF. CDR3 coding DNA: TGCAGCGCAAGGGGGAATTGGGGCTCTGGGGCCAACGTCCTGACTTTC. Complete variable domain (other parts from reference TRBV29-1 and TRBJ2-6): SAVISQKPSRDICQRGTSLTIQCQVDSQVTMMFWYRQQPGQSLTLIATANQGSEATYESGFVIDKFPISRPNLTFSTLTVSNMSPEDSSIYLCSARGNWGSGANVLTFGAGSRLTVL.

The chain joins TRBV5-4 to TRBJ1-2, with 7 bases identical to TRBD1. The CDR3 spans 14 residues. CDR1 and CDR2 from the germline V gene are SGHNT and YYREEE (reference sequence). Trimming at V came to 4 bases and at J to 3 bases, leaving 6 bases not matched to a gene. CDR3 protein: CASSPKTGYYGYTF. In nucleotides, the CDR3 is TGTGCCAGCAGCCCCAAGACAGGGTACTATGGCTACACCTTC.

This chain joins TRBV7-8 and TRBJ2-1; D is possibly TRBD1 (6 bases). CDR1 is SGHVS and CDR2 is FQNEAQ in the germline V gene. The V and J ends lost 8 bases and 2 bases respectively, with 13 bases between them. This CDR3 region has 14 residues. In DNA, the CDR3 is TGTGCCAGCGTCACCCCAGGGGCCTACAATGAGCAGTTCTTC. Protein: CASVTPGAYNEQFF.

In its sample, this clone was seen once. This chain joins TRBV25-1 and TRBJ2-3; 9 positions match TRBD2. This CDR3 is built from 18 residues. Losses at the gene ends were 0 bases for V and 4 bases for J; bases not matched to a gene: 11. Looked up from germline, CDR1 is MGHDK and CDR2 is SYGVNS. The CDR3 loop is CASSEYGPAGGPSDTQYF. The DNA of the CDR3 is TGTGCCAGCAGTGAATATGGCCCGGCGGGAGGGCCTTCAGATACGCAGTATTTT.

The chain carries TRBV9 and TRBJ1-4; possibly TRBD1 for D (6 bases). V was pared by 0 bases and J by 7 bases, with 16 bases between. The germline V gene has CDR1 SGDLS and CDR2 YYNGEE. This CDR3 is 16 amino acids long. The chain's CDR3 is CASSVGSQGLGEKLFF. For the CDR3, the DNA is TGTGCCAGCAGCGTAGGGTCCCAGGGGTTGGGTGAAAAACTGTTTTTT.

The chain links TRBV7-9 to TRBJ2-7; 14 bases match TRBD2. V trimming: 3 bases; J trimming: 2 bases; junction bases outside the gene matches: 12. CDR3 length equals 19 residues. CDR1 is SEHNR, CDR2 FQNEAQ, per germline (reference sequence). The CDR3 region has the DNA TGTGCCAGCAGCTTTGGGAAACCCGGGACTAGCGGGAGCACCTACGAGCAGTACTTC. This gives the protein CASSFGKPGTSGSTYEQYF.

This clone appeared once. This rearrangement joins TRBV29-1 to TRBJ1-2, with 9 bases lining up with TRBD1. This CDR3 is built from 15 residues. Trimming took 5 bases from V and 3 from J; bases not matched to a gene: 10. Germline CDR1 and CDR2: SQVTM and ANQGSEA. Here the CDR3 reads CSVRMGTGIDYGYTF. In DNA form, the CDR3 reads TGCAGCGTTAGGATGGGGACAGGGATAGACTATGGCTACACCTTC.

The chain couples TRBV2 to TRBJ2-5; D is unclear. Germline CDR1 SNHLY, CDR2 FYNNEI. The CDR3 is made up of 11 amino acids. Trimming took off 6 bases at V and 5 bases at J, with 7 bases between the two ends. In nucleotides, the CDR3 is TGTGCCAGCAGGAATAGCGAGACCCAGTACTTC. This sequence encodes CASRNSETQYF.

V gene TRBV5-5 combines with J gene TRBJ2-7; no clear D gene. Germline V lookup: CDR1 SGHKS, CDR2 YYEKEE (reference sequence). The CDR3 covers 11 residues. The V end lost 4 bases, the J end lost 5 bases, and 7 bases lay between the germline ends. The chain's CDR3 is CASSLPNEQYF. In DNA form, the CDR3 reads TGTGCCAGCAGCCTTCCTAACGAGCAGTACTTC.